This is a list of T cell receptor beta chains from one sample in a study of identical twins. Via MiXCR, TCRdb re-called the 5' RACE reads, giving one row per CDR3 protein. The sample gives fewer than 450,000 distinct CDR3 sequences, roughly 9% of which show up once; 7.5% to 9.5% is in the top ten. Specimen: naive T cells sorted from blood. These TCRs come from a woman in her forties or fifties in good health. Both conserved end residues are part of each CDR3. D genes are given only for firm matches. Where a row states a size, it is once, few, many or the class of an expanded clone; other rows omit it.

NA	TRBV15	TRBJ2-1	NA	CATSRDLGEQFF	TGTGCCACCAGCAGAGATCTGGGTGAGCAGTTCTTC
many	TRBV5-1	TRBJ2-7	NA	CASSLVSYNSYEQYF	TGCGCCAGCAGCTTGGTCAGCTATAATTCCTACGAGCAGTACTTC
few	TRBV6-5	TRBJ2-7	TRBD2	CASRLAGGVREQYF	TGTGCCAGCAGGTTAGCGGGAGGGGTTCGCGAGCAGTACTTC
many	TRBV6-5	TRBJ1-1	TRBD1	CASRTGTGFSEAFF	TGTGCCAGCAGAACCGGGACAGGGTTTTCTGAAGCTTTCTTT
NA	TRBV5-1	TRBJ2-1	NA	CASSLRAGSEQFF	TGCGCCAGCAGCTTGAGGGCCGGTAGCGAGCAGTTCTTC
many	TRBV7-6	TRBJ2-1	TRBD2	CASSLGASGSGEQFF	TGTGCCAGCAGCTTAGGGGCTAGCGGGAGTGGTGAGCAGTTCTTC
few	TRBV12-3/TRBV12-4	TRBJ1-3	NA	CASSLGINTIYF	TGTGCCAGCAGTTTGGGAATAAACACCATATATTTT
NA	TRBV2	TRBJ2-3	NA	CARLAGVGTDTQYF	TGTGCCAGACTGGCAGGGGTCGGAACAGATACGCAGTATTTT
few	TRBV7-8	TRBJ2-7	TRBD1	CASGGAGTVLDEQYF	TGTGCCAGCGGTGGGGCCGGGACAGTCTTAGACGAGCAGTACTTC
NA	TRBV7-9	TRBJ2-1	NA	CASSKDRAYNEQFF	TGTGCCAGCAGCAAGGACAGAGCCTACAATGAGCAGTTCTTC
NA	TRBV10-2	TRBJ2-5	TRBD2	CASSAQGTLGLAGVETQYF	TGCGCCAGCAGTGCCCAGGGGACTCTTGGACTAGCGGGAGTAGAGACCCAGTACTTC
few	TRBV11-3	TRBJ2-2	TRBD2	CAGGLAGGPVTGELFF	TGTGCCGGGGGACTAGCGGGAGGGCCGGTCACCGGGGAGCTGTTTTTT
NA	TRBV20-1	TRBJ2-5	TRBD1	CSATRQGETQYF	TGCAGTGCTACCCGACAGGGGGAGACCCAGTACTTC
few	TRBV20-1	TRBJ1-1	NA	CSASRGPTEAFF	TGCAGTGCTAGTAGGGGCCCCACTGAAGCTTTCTTT
few	TRBV6-5	TRBJ2-5	TRBD2	CASRASSGGQETQYF	TGTGCCAGCAGGGCCTCTAGCGGGGGCCAAGAGACCCAGTACTTC
NA	TRBV10-3	TRBJ1-1	NA	CAITSGGGSTEAFF	TGTGCCATCACGTCTGGGGGCGGGAGCACTGAAGCTTTCTTT
few	TRBV3-1	TRBJ2-7	NA	CASSQGGISYEQYF	TGTGCCAGCAGCCAAGGGGGGATCTCCTACGAGCAGTACTTC
few	TRBV12-5	TRBJ2-1	TRBD2	CASGLVFSGTSGSQWANEQFF	TGTGCTAGTGGTTTGGTATTTAGTGGGACTAGCGGGAGTCAATGGGCCAATGAGCAGTTCTTC
NA	TRBV20-1	TRBJ2-1	TRBD2	CSARWGTSGFF	TGCAGTGCTAGGTGGGGAACTAGCGGATTCTTC
many	TRBV29-1	TRBJ2-3	NA	CSVVEGMAPDTQYF	TGCAGCGTTGTTGAGGGAATGGCTCCAGATACGCAGTATTTT
NA	TRBV5-1	TRBJ2-7	NA	CASSLKDLSSYEQYF	TGCGCCAGCAGCTTGAAAGACCTTAGCTCCTACGAGCAGTACTTC
NA	TRBV7-6	TRBJ2-1	NA	CASSLLFDEQFF	TGTGCCAGCAGCTTATTGTTCGATGAGCAGTTCTTC
few	TRBV29-1	TRBJ1-3	NA	CSVGGGSGNTIYF	TGCAGCGTTGGGGGGGGCTCTGGAAACACCATATATTTT
few	TRBV12-3/TRBV12-4	TRBJ2-2	TRBD1	CASSPPGRGNGELFF	TGTGCCAGCAGTCCCCCAGGCAGGGGGAACGGGGAGCTGTTTTTT
many	TRBV29-1	TRBJ2-2	NA	CSAKGWSGELFF	TGCAGCGCCAAAGGATGGTCCGGGGAGCTGTTTTTT
many	TRBV7-2	TRBJ2-7	NA	CASSSRGGTGYEQYF	TGTGCCAGCAGCTCCCGAGGAGGGACTGGTTACGAGCAGTACTTC
few	TRBV20-1	TRBJ1-2	NA	CSAPRSSRGYTF	TGCAGTGCTCCCAGGTCGTCGCGCGGCTACACCTTC
few	TRBV5-1	TRBJ2-6	TRBD1	CASSTFSTGGAAGANVLTF	TGCGCCAGCAGCACCTTCTCGACAGGGGGCGCGGCTGGGGCCAACGTCCTGACTTTC
many	TRBV24-1	TRBJ1-1	NA	CATAGGTGRNTEAFF	TGTGCCACCGCGGGCGGAACAGGGAGGAACACTGAAGCTTTCTTT
few	TRBV5-1	TRBJ1-2	NA	CASSLGAPTWGGYTF	TGCGCCAGCAGCTTGGGGGCCCCGACCTGGGGTGGCTACACCTTC
many	TRBV27	TRBJ2-7	TRBD1	CASSTPGQGYEQYF	TGTGCCAGCAGTACGCCGGGACAGGGGTACGAGCAGTACTTC
many	TRBV5-1	TRBJ2-5	TRBD1	CASSIGTGQETQYF	TGCGCCAGCAGCATCGGGACAGGCCAAGAGACCCAGTACTTC
few	TRBV11-2	TRBJ2-5	TRBD2	CASSLGSSGETQYF	TGTGCCAGCAGCTTAGGCTCTAGCGGAGAGACCCAGTACTTC
many	TRBV20-1	TRBJ2-1	NA	CSAREYNEQFF	TGCAGTGCTAGAGAGTACAATGAGCAGTTCTTC
few	TRBV29-1	TRBJ2-1	NA	CSVEGRGVYNEQFF	TGCAGCGTTGAGGGGCGAGGGGTCTACAATGAGCAGTTCTTC